This section outlines one T cell receptor beta chain sequence together with its context. The sample comes from a study of control samples from healthy donors and cancer patients. Between the trimmed V and J ends, which lost 5 bases and 5 bases, there was a span of 4 bases. CDR1 MGHDK and CDR2 SYGVNS come from the germline V gene. CDR3 length: 11 amino acids. Clones were read by immunoSEQ multiplex PCR, and TCRdb kept only the in-frame ones, dropping some. This sample has 50,000 to 65,000 clones, with about 91% found just once. The chain has TRBV25-1 and TRBJ2-4; unclear D gene. Source material: PBMCs. This TCR was sampled from a man in his thirties or forties with colorectal cancer. For the CDR3, the DNA is TGTGCCAGCAGTTTGCAAAACATTCAGTACTTC. As protein: CASSLQNIQYF.